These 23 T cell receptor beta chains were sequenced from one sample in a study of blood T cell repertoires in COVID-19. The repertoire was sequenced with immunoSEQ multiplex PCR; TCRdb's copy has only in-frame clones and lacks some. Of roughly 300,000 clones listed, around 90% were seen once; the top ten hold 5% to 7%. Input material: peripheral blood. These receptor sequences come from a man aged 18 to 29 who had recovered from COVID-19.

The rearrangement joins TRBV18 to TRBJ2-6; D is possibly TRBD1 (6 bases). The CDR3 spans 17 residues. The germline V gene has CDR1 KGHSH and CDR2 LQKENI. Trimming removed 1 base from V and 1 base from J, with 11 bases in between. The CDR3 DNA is TGTGCCAGCTCACCACAGGGGGTGCAGTCTGGGGCCAACGTCCTGACTTTC. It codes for CASSPQGVQSGANVLTF.

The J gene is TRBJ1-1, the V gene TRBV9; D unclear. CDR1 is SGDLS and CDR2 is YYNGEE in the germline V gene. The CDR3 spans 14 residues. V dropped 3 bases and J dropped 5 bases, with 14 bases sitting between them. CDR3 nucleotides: TGTGCCAGCAGCGCTGGACTTGCCGGGACTGAAGCTTTCTTT. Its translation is CASSAGLAGTEAFF.

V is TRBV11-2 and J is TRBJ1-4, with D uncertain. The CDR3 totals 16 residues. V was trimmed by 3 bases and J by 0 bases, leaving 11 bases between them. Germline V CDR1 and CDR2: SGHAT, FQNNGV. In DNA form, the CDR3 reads TGTGCCAGCAGCTTTGGAGTACCTGCAACTAATGAAAAACTGTTTTTT. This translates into CASSFGVPATNEKLFF.

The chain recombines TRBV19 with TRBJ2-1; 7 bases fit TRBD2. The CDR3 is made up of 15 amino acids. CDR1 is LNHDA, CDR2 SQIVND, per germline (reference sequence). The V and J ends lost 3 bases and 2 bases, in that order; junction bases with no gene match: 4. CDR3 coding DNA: TGTGCCAGTAGTATTGGGAGCGGGACCTACAATGAGCAGTTCTTC. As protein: CASSIGSGTYNEQFF.

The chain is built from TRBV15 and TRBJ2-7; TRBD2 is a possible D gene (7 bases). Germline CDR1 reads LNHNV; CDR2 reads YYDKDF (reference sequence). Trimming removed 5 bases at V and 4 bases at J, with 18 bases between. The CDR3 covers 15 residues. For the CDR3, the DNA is TGTGCCACCAGCCCGACGGGGAGGGGGACTTACGAGCAGTACTTC. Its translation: CATSPTGRGTYEQYF.

The CDR3 loop reads CASSIAANTEAFF. The CDR3 bases are TGTGCCAGCAGTATAGCCGCGAACACTGAAGCTTTCTTT. The V and J genes are TRBV6-5 and TRBJ1-1; D gene ambiguous. Germline CDR1 reads MNHEY; CDR2 reads SVGAGI. CDR3 size: 13 residues. The V and J ends lost 5 bases and 1 base respectively, with 8 bases between them.

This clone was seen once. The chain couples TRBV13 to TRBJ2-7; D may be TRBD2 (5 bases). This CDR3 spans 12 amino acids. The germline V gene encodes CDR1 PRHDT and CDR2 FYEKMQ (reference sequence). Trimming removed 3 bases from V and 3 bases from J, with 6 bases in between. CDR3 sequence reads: CASSFGNYEQYF. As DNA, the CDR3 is TGTGCCAGCAGCTTCGGGAACTACGAGCAGTACTTC.

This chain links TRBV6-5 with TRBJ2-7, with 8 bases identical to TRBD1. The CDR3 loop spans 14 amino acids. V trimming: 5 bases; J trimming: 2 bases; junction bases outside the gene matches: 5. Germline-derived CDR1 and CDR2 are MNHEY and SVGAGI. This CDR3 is CASSRQGRTYEQYF. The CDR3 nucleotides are TGTGCCAGCAGTCGACAGGGGAGGACCTACGAGCAGTACTTC.

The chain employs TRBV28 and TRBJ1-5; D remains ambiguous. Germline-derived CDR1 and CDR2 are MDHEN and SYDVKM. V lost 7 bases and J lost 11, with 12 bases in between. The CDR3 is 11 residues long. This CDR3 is CASTEREAQHF. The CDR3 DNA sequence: TGTGCCAGCACCGAAAGGGAGGCCCAGCATTTT.

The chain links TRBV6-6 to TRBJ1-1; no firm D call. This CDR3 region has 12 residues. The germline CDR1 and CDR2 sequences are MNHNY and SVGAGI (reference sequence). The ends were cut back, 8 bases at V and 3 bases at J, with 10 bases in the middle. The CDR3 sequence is CASVVGDTEAFF. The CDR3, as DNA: TGTGCCAGCGTAGTCGGAGACACTGAAGCTTTCTTT.

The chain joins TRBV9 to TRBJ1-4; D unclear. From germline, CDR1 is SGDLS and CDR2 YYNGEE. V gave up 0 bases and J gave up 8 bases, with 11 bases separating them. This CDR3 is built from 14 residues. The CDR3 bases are TGTGCCAGCAGCGTAGACGGTTTGAACGAAAAACTGTTTTTT. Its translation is CASSVDGLNEKLFF.

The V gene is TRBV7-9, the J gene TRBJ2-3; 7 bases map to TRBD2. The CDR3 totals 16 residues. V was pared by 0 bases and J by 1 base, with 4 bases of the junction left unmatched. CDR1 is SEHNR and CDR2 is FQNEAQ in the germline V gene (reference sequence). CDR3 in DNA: TGTGCCAGCAGCTTAGCGACGGGGGGAGGCACAGATACGCAGTATTTT. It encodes CASSLATGGGTDTQYF.

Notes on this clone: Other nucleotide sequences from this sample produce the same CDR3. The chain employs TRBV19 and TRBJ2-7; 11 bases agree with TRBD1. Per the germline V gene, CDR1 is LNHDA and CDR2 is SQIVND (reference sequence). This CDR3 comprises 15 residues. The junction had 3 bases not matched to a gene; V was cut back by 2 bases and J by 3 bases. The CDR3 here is CASSITGTGGYEQYF. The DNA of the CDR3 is TGTGCCAGTAGTATAACCGGGACAGGGGGCTACGAGCAGTACTTC. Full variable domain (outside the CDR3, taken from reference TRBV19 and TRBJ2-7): DGGITQSPKYLFRKEGQNVTLSCEQNLNHDAMYWYRQDPGQGLRLIYYSQIVNDFQKGDIAEGYSVSREKKESFPLTVTSAQKNPTAFYLCASSITGTGGYEQYFGPGTRLTVT.

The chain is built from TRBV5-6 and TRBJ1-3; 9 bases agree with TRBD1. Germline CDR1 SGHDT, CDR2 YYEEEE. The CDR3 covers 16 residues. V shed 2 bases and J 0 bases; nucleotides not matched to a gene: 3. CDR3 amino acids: CASSLRTGASGNTIYF. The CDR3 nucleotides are TGTGCCAGCAGCTTACGGACAGGGGCCTCTGGAAACACCATATATTTT.

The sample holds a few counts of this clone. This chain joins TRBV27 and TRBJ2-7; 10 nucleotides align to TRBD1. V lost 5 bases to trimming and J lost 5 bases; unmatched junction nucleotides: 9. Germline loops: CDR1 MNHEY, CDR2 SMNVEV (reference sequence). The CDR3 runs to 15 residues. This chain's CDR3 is CASSARDRGNDEQYF. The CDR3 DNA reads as TGTGCCAGCAGTGCCCGGGACAGGGGAAACGACGAGCAGTACTTC.

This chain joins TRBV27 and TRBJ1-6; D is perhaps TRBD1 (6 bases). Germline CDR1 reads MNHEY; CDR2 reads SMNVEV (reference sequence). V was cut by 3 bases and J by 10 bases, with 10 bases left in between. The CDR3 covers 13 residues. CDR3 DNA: TGTGCCAGCAGTTTCAGGGGAGACTCACCCCTCCACTTT. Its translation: CASSFRGDSPLHF.

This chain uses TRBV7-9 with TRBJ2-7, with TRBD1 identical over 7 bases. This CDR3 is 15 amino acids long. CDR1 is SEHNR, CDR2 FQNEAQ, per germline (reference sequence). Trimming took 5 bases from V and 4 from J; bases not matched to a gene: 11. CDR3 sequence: CASSIINRGQYEQYF. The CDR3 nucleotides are TGTGCCAGCAGCATCATAAACAGGGGACAGTACGAGCAGTACTTC.

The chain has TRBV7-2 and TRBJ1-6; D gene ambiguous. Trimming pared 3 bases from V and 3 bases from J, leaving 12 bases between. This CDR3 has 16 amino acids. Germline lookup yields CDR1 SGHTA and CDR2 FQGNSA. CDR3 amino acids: CASSFGGRIYNSPLHF. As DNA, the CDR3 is TGTGCCAGCAGCTTTGGCGGGCGGATCTATAATTCACCCCTCCACTTT.

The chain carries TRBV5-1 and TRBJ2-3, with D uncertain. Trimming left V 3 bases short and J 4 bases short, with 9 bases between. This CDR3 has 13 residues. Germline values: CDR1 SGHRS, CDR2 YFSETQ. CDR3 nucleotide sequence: TGCGCCAGCAGCTCCGTCTTATCAGATACGCAGTATTTT. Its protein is CASSSVLSDTQYF.

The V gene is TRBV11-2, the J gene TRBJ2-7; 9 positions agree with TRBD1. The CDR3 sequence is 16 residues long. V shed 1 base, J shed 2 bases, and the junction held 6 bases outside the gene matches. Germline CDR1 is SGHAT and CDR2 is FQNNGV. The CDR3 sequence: CASSLGPGQGTYEQYF. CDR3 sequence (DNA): TGTGCCAGCAGCTTAGGTCCGGGACAGGGCACCTACGAGCAGTACTTC. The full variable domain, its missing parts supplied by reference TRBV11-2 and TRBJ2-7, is EAGVAQSPRYKIIEKRQSVAFWCNPISGHATLYWYQQILGQGPKLLIQFQNNGVVDDSQLPKDRFSAERLKGVDSTLKIQPAKLEDSAVYLCASSLGPGQGTYEQYFGPGTRLTVT.

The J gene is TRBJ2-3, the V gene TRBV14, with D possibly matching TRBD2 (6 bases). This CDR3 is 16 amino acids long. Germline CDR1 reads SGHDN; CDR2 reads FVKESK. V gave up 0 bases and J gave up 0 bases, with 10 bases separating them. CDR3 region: CASSQDVAASTDTQYF. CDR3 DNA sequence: TGTGCCAGCAGCCAAGACGTAGCGGCTAGCACAGATACGCAGTATTTT.

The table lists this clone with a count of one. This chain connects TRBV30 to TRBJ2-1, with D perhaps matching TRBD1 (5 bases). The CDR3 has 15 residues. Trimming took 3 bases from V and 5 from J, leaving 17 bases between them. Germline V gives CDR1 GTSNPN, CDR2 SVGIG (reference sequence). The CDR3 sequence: CAWRGAREKDNEQFF. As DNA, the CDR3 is TGTGCCTGGAGAGGGGCGCGAGAAAAGGACAATGAGCAGTTCTTC.

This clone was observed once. The CDR3 sequence is CASSIAPAGTGGTEAFF. In nucleotides, the CDR3 is TGTGCCAGTAGTATAGCGCCCGCCGGGACAGGGGGCACTGAAGCTTTCTTT. The chain combines TRBV19 with TRBJ1-1, with 11 nucleotides matching TRBD1. This CDR3 spans 17 amino acids. Unmatched junction bases numbered 8, after V lost 1 base and J lost 4 bases. Per germline, CDR1 LNHDA and CDR2 SQIVND (reference sequence).